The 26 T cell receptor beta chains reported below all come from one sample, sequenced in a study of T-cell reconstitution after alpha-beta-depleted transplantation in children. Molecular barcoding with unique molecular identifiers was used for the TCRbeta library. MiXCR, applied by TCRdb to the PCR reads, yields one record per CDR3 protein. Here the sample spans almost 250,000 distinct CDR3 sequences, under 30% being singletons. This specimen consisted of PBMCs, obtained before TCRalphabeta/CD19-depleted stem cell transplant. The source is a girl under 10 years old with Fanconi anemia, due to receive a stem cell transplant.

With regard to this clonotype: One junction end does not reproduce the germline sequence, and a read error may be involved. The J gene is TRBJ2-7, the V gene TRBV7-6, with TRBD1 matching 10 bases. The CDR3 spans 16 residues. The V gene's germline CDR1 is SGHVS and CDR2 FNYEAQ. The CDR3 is CASSLGDRGLSYVQYF. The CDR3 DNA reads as TGTGCCAGCAGCTTAGGAGACAGGGGGCTCTCCTACGTGCAGTACTTC. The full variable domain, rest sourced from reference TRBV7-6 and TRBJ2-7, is GAGVSQSPRYKVTKRGQDVALRCDPISGHVSLYWYRQALGQGPEFLTYFNYEAQQDKSGLPNDRFSAERPEGSISTLTIQRTEQRDSAMYRCASSLGDRGLSYVQYFGPGTRLTVT.

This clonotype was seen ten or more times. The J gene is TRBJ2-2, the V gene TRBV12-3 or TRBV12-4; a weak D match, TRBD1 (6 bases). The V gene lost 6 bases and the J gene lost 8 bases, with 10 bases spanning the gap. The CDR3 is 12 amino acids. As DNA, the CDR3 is TGTGCCAGCAGACCTAGGGGGGGGGAGCTGTTTTTT. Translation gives CASRPRGGELFF.

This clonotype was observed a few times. CDR3 loop: CASSSRDSLAKNIQYF. The CDR3 DNA sequence: TGTGCCAGCAGCTCCCGGGACAGCCTAGCCAAAAACATTCAGTACTTC. The rearrangement uses TRBV7-2 and TRBJ2-4, with 7 bases fitting TRBD1. This CDR3 has 16 amino acids. CDR1 is SGHTA and CDR2 is FQGNSA in the germline V gene. The V segment lost 4 bases and the J segment 0 bases; nucleotides outside the gene matches: 6. Complete variable domain (other parts from reference TRBV7-2 and TRBJ2-4): GAGVSQSPSNKVTEKGKDVELRCDPISGHTALYWYRQSLGQGLEFLIYFQGNSAPDKSGLPSDRFSAERTGGSVSTLTIQRTQQEDSAVYLCASSSRDSLAKNIQYFGAGTRLSVL.

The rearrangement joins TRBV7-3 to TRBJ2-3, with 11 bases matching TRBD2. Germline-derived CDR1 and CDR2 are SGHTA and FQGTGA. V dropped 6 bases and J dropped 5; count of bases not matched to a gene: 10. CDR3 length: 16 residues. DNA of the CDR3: TGTGCCAGCAGTCCTTTGACTAGCGGGGTGGGAGATACGCAGTATTTT. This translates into CASSPLTSGVGDTQYF.

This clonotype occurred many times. The CDR3 loop reads CASRPREGAPQYF. The CDR3 nucleotides are TGTGCCAGCAGGCCCAGGGAGGGGGCTCCCCAGTACTTC. The V and J genes are TRBV6-1 and TRBJ2-5; D may correspond to TRBD1 or TRBD2 (7 bases each). The CDR3 spans 13 residues. Germline V CDR1 and CDR2: MNHNS, SASEGT. Trimming removed 6 bases at V and 9 bases at J, with 17 bases between.

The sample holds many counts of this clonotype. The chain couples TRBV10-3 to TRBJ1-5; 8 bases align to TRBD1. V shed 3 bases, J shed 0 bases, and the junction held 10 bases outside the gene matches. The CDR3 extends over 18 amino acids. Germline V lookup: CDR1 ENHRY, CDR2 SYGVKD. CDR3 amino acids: CAISDRSTGDPSNQPQHF. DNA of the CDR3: TGTGCCATCAGTGACAGGTCGACAGGGGACCCTAGCAATCAGCCCCAGCATTTT.

The CDR3 here is CALGQGAYEQYF. CDR3 nucleotides: TGTGCCCTAGGACAGGGGGCTTACGAGCAGTACTTC. The chain combines TRBV2 with TRBJ2-7, with TRBD1 matching over 11 bases. The V segment lost 11 bases and the J segment 4 bases; nucleotides outside the gene matches: 4. The germline gives CDR1 SNHLY, CDR2 FYNNEI. This CDR3 comprises 12 residues.

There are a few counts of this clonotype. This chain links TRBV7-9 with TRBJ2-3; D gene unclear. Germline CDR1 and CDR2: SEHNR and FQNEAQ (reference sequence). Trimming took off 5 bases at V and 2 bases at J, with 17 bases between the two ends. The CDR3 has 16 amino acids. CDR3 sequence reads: CASSLRTRGNTDTQYF. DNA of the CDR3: TGTGCCAGCAGCCTCAGGACGAGAGGAAACACAGATACGCAGTATTTT.

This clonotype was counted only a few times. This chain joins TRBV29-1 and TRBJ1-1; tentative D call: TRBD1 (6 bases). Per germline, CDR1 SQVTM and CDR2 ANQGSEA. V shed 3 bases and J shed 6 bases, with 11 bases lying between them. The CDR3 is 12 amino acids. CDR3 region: CSVDRGSSEAFF. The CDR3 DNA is TGCAGCGTTGACAGGGGATCTTCTGAAGCTTTCTTT.

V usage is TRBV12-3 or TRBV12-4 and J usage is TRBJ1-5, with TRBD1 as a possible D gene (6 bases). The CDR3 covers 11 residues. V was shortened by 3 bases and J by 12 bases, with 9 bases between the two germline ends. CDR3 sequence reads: CASSFGQNQHF. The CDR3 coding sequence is TGTGCCAGCAGTTTTGGACAGAACCAGCATTTT.

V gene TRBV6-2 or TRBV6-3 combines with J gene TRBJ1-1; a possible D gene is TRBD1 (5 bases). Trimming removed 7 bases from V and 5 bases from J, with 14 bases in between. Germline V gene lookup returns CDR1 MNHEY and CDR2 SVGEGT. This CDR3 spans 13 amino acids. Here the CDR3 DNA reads TGTGCCAGCAAGGCAGGGCTGAGGACTGAAGCTTTCTTT. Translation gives CASKAGLRTEAFF.

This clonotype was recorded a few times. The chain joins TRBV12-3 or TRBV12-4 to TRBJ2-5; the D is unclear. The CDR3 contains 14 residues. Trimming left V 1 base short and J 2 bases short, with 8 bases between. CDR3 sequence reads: CASSLVLFQETQYF. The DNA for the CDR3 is TGTGCCAGCAGTTTAGTACTATTTCAAGAGACCCAGTACTTC.

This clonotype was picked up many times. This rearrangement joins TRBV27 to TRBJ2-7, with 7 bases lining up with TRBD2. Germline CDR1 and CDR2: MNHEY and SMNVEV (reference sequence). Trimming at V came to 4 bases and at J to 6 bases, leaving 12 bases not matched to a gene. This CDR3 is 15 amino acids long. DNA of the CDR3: TGTGCCAGCAGTTCTCGCAGGGAGGGTGAAGGCGAGCAGTACTTC. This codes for CASSSRREGEGEQYF.

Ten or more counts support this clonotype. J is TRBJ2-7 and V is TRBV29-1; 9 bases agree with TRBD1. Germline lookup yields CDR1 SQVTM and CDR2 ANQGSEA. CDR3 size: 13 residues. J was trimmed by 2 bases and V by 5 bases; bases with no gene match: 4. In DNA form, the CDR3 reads TGCAGCGTTACCCGGACAGGGGCCTACGAGCAGTACTTC. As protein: CSVTRTGAYEQYF.

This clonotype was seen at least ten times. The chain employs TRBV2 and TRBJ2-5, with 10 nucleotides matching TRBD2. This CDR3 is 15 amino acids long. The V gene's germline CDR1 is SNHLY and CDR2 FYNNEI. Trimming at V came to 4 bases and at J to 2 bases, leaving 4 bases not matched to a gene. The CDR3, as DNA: TGTGCCAGCAGTGCAGCGGGAGGGCATCAAGAGACCCAGTACTTC. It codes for CASSAAGGHQETQYF.

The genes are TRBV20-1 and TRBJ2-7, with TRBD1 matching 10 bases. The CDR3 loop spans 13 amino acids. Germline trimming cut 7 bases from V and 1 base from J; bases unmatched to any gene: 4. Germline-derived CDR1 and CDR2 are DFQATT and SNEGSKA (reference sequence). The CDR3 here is CSGPGQGSYEQYF. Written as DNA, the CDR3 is TGCAGTGGTCCGGGACAGGGGTCCTACGAGCAGTACTTC.

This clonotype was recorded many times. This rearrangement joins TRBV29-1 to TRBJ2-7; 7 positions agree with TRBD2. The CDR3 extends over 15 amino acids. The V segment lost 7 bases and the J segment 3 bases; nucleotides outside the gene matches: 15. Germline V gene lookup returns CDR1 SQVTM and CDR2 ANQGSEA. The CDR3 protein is CSALSPTSQGYEQYF. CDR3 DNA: TGCAGCGCCCTAAGTCCGACTAGCCAAGGCTACGAGCAGTACTTC.

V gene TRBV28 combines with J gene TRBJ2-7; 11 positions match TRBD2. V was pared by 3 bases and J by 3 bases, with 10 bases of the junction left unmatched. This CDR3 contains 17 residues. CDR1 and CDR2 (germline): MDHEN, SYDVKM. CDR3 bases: TGTGCCAGCAGTTTGGTTGGTCTAGCGGGAGGTTTCTACGAGCAGTACTTC. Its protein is CASSLVGLAGGFYEQYF.

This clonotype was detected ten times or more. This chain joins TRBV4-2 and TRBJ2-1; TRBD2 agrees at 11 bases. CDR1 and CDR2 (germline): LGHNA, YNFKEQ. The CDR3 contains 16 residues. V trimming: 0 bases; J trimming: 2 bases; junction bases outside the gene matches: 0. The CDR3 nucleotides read TGTGCCAGCAGCCAAGAGACTAGCGGGACCTACAATGAGCAGTTCTTC. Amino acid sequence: CASSQETSGTYNEQFF.

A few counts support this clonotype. The CDR3 protein is CSVAPGPSYEQYF. DNA of the CDR3: TGCAGTGTCGCACCGGGCCCTTCCTACGAGCAGTACTTC. The chain recombines TRBV20-1 with TRBJ2-7; D not certain. CDR1 is DFQATT, CDR2 SNEGSKA, per germline (reference sequence). The CDR3 has 13 residues. V shed 7 bases and J shed 1 base, with 14 bases lying between them.

The CDR3 sequence: CASSYSSGEVGEKLFF. In nucleotides, the CDR3 is TGTGCCAGCAGTTACTCGAGTGGGGAGGTCGGCGAAAAACTGTTTTTT. The chain is built from TRBV6-5 and TRBJ1-4; D is unresolved. The germline gives CDR1 MNHEY, CDR2 SVGAGI. The CDR3 length is 16 residues. V dropped 0 bases and J dropped 8 bases, with 16 bases sitting between them.

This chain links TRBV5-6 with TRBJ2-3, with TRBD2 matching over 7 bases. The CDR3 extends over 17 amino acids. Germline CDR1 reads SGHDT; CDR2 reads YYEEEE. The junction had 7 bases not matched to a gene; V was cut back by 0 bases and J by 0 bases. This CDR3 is CASSLAVVAGSTDTQYF. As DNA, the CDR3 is TGTGCCAGCAGCTTGGCCGTTGTAGCGGGTAGCACAGATACGCAGTATTTT.

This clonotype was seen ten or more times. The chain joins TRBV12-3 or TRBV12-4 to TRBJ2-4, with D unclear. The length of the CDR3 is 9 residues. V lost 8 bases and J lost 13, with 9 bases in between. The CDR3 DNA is TGTGCCAGCGGCGCTATACAGTACTTC. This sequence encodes CASGAIQYF.

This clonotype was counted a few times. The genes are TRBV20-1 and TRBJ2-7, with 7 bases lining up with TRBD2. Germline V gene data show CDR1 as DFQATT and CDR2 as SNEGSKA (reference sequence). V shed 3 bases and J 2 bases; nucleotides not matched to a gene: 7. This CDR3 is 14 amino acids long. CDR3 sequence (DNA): TGCAGTGCTAGGGCTAGCGGATTACCCTACGAGCAGTACTTC. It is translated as CSARASGLPYEQYF.

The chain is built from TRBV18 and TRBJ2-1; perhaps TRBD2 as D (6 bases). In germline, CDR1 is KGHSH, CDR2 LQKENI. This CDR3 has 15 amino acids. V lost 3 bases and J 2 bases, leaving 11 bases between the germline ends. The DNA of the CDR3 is TGTGCCAGCTCACCGACGGGGGATGCCTACAATGAGCAGTTCTTC. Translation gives CASSPTGDAYNEQFF.

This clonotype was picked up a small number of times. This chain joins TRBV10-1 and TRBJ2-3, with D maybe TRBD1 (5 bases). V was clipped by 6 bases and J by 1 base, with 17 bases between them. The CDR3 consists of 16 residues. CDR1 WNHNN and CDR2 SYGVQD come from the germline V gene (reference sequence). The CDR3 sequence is CASRLTTALCTDTQYF. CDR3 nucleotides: TGCGCCAGCAGATTGACGACAGCCCTCTGCACAGATACGCAGTATTTT.